This record looks at one T cell receptor beta chain sequence and its context. Its antigen specificity is not known. The sample holds no much larger clone one base away, and base qualities are not on file. This sample was taken from a study of shared clonotypes between healthy human individuals (dated by TCRdb to the early 2020s). Turning to the overall study: The cohort included three men and a couple of women between 18 and 49 years of age. For each donor, CD4 naive and CD4 memory were each run on three plates, CD8 naive on two plates, and CD8 memory on one plate. Blood TCR repertoires of a handful of healthy adults were deeply sequenced to estimate repertoire size and the extent of clonotype sharing between individuals. Different laboratories and diverse techniques were used to prepare libraries and sequence TCR repertoires, to increase sequencing depth and limit assay-specific biases. Leukapheresis yielded between about 0.94 and 9.5 billion PBMCs per donor.

TCR CDR3 regions were amplified from genomic DNA by multiplex PCR using the deep immunoSEQ assay. For each cell subset, the extracted genomic DNA was distributed evenly across all wells of several immunoSEQ 96-well plates, and each plate served as one replicate. For sorted subsets, approximately 0.2 ug of genomic DNA, equivalent to some 30,000 T cell genomes, went into each replicate PCR. Purified libraries were measured with a Qubit 3.0 fluorometer, size-checked on a Bioanalyzer 2100, and measured again with the KAPA Library Quantification kit. Every immunoSEQ 96-well plate was sequenced on a separate single-read 150-cycle Illumina NextSeq 550 flow cell. Processing in the source paper ran as follows. Because the immunoSEQ output held only junctional sequences and lacked quality scores, the filtering could not match the filtering applied to full-length reads. Sequences were annotated with PyIR, a Python wrapper for IgBLAST v1.9, using IMGT germline references to assign V/J genes and CDR3. Reads were filtered out if the reads had weak V/J assignments (E-value above 1e-6), no CDR3, stop codons, out-of-frame junctions, or ambiguous translated residues. V3J clonotypes were defined as sequences sharing the same inferred V gene, J gene, and CDR3 amino acid sequence. Percentage overlap between repertoires was calculated by dividing the number of shared unique clonotypes by the size of the smaller repertoire. Richness of each repertoire was evaluated using RTK rarefaction, the Chao1 estimator, and Recon v2.1 estimates of unobserved clonotypes. OLGA was used to compute generation probabilities for all TCRbeta clonotypes that the gDNA method yielded from four donors. This immuneACCESS table, as held by TCRdb, lists in-frame sequences with V and J called but not all clones. Of the missing ones, under half trace to an unresolved V gene in checked studies; the others have no known cause. D and trimming were read from the DNA, whereas the V and J calls and clone size are those reported in that table. The sample has hundreds of thousands of clones on record, 95% to 97% of them singletons. The ten top clones hold approximately 0.1% of the sample.

CDR1 and CDR2 (LNHDA, SQIVND) derive from the germline V gene (reference sequence). The CDR3, cysteine through phenylalanine, is 15 amino acids long. Solely the CDR3 DNA is kept, with 45 bases framed from the first base. The research as a whole found: Rarefaction of sorted-subset datasets indicated incomplete sequencing despite the large sequencing depth. The genetic and exposure-history diversity represented was limited by the small number of donors. Sharing across several donors was observed for 4.5% to 6.5% of naive CD4, over 3% of naive CD8, about 2.3% of memory CD4, and about 0.38% of memory CD8 clonotypes. Naive subsets generally had larger estimated clonotype richness than memory subsets. Sampling was restricted to blood, and TCR repertoires in tissues likely differ from the TCR repertoires found in blood. Pairwise subsampling indicated that sequencing depth was expected to affect the degree of clonotype sharing among donors. Clonotypes shared by all four sorted-subset donors showed higher generation probabilities than non-shared clonotypes.

For the CD8 naive samples, CD45RO-negative cells were positively selected for CCR7, yielding a CD45RA+CCR7+ population from which TemRA cells were excluded. Donors were healthy HIV-negative adults with no recently reported acute infections or vaccinations. Only Caucasian adults living in Nashville, Tennessee, USA were represented among the donors. After blood collection by leukapheresis, PBMCs were isolated using Ficoll-Histopaque density gradient centrifugation and then cryopreserved in the vapor phase of liquid nitrogen. Analytical flow cytometry was used to check the purity and quantity of each magnetically sorted T cell population. From each sorted fraction, genomic DNA was isolated and quantified by UV absorbance on a Nanodrop 2000c.

This sequence originates from a woman between 25 and 40 years old in good health. The rearrangement combines TRBV19 with TRBJ2-5; TRBD1 is perhaps the D gene, given 5 matching bases. Matching the DNA end better, TRBJ2-7 makes the J call doubtful. Specimen: naive CD8+ T cells sorted from blood. This specimen's cell subset or site label, interpreted: CD45RA+CCR7+. The CDR3 protein: CASSTTASLAYEQYF. The nucleotide sequence reads as follows: TGTGCCAGTAGTACGACAGCGTCTCTCGCCTACGAGCAGTACTTC.